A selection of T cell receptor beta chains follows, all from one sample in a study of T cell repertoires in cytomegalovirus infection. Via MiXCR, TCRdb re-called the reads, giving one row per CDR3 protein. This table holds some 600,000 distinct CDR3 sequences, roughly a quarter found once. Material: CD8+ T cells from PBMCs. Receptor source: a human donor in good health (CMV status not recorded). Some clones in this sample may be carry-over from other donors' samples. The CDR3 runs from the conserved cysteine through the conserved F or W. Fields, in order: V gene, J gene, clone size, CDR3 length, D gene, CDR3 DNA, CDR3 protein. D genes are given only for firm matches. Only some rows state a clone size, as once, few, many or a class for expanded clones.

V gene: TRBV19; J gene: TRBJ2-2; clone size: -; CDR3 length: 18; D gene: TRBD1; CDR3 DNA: TGTGCCAGTAGTATATCAAGGACAGGGGGATTAAACACCGGGGAGCTGTTTTTT; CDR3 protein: CASSISRTGGLNTGELFF
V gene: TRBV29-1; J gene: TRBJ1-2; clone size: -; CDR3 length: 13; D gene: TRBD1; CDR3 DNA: TGCAGCGTCCTGGACAGGGAGTGGTATGGCTACACCTTC; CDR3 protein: CSVLDREWYGYTF
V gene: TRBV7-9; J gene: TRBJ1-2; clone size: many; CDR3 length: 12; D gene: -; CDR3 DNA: TGTGCCAGCAGCTCCAAAGGTAGCGGCTACACCTTC; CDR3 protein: CASSSKGSGYTF
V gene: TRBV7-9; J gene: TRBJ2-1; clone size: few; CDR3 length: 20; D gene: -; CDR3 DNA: TGTGCCAGCAGCTTAGCGTACGGCAGGGAGAGGTCCAGCTCCTACAATGAGCAGTTCTTC; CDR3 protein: CASSLAYGRERSSSYNEQFF
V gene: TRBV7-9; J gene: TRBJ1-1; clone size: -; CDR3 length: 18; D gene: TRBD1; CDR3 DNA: TGTGCCAGCAGTTTACCCGGGCCTTGGGACAGAAAGAACACTGAAGCTTTCTTT; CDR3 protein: CASSLPGPWDRKNTEAFF
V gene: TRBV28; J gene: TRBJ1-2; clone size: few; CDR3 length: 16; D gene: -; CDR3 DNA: TGTGCCAGCAGTTTATTTGAGTGGGACACTACCTATGGCTACACCTTC; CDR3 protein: CASSLFEWDTTYGYTF
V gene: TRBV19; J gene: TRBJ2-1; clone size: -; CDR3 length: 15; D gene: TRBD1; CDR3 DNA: TGTGCCAGTAGTAGGTTAAGGGACAGGGCCAATGAGCAGTTCTTC; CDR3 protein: CASSRLRDRANEQFF
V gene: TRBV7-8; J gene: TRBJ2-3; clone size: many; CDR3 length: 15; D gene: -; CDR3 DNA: TGTGCCAGCAGCTTACTGGGGCGGGCAACAGATACGCAGTATTTT; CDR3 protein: CASSLLGRATDTQYF
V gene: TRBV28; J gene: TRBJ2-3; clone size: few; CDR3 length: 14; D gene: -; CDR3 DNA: TGTGCCAGCAGTTTACGGGGGCGGGTAGATACGCAGTATTTT; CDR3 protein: CASSLRGRVDTQYF
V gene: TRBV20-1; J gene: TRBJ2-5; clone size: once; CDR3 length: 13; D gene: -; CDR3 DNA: TGCAGTGCAGAAGGGCCCCGTCAAGAGACCCAGTACTTC; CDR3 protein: CSAEGPRQETQYF
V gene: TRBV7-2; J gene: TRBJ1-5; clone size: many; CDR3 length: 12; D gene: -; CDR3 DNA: TGTGCCAGCAGCTTGGAGTCTCAGCCCCAGCATTTT; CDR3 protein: CASSLESQPQHF
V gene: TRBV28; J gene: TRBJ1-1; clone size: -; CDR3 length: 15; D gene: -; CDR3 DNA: TGTGCCAGCAGTCCGCCCTCGGCAGGGGCCACTGAAGCTTTCTTT; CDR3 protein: CASSPPSAGATEAFF
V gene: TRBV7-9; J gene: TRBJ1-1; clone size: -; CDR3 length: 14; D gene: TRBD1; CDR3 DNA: TGTGCCAGCAGCTTGCCTGAGGGGGCGGCTGAAGCTTTCTTT; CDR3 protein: CASSLPEGAAEAFF
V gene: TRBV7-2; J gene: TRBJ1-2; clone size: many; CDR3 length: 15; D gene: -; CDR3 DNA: TGTGCCAGCAGCTTACGGGGGGCGACTAACTATGGCTACACCTTC; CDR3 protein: CASSLRGATNYGYTF
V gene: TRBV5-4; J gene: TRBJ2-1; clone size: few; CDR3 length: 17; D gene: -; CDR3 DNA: TGTGCCAGCAGCTTGGGCCGGGTGACTTCAGTCTACAATGAGCAGTTCTTC; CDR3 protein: CASSLGRVTSVYNEQFF
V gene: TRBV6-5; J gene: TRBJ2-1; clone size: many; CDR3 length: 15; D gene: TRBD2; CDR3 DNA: TGTGCCAGCAGTTACTCCAGCGGGGGGTACAATGAGCAGTTCTTC; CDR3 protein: CASSYSSGGYNEQFF
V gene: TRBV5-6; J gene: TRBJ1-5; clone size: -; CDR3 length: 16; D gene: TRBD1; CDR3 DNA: TGTGCCAGCAGCGCCCGGGACAGCAACATCAATCAGCCCCAGCATTTT; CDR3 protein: CASSARDSNINQPQHF
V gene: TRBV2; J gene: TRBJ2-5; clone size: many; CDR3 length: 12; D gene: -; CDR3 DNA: TGTGCCAGCCCCAAAGGGCAAGAGACCCAGTACTTC; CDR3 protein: CASPKGQETQYF
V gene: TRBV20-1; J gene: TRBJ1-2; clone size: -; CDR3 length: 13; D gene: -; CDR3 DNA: TGCAGGGACAATAACAGGGATCCATATGGCTACACCTTC; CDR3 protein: CRDNNRDPYGYTF
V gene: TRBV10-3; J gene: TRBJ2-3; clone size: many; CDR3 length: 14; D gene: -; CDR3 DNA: TGTGCCATCAGTGATCTAGAGGTAAAAGATACGCAGTATTTT; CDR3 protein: CAISDLEVKDTQYF
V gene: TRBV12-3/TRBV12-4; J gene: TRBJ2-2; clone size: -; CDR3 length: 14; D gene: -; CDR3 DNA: TGTGCCAGCAGCCTCGGGACTGTCACCGGGGAGCTGTTTTTT; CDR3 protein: CASSLGTVTGELFF
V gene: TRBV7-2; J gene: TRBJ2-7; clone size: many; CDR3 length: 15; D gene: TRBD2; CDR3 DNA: TGTGCCAGCAGCTTCCTGCCGCTAGCGGGGGACGAGCAGTACTTC; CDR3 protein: CASSFLPLAGDEQYF
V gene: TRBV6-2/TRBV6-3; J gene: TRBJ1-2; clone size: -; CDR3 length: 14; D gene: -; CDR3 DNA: TGTGCCAGCAGTTACTCGCTCGGCAACTATGGCTACACCTTC; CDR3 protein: CASSYSLGNYGYTF
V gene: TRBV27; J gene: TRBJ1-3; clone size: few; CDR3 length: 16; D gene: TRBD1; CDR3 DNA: TGTGCCAGCAGTTCCACCGGGACAGGCGTCGGAAACACCATATATTTT; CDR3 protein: CASSSTGTGVGNTIYF
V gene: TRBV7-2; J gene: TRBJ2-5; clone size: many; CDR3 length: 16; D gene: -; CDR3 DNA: TGTGCCAGCAGCTTATGGGGGGACCCGTACCAAGAGACCCAGTACTTC; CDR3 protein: CASSLWGDPYQETQYF
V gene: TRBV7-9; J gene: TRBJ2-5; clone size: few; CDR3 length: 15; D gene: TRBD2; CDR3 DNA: TGTGCCAGCAGGCCACCAGGGACTAAGGAAAAGACCCAGTACTTC; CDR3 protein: CASRPPGTKEKTQYF
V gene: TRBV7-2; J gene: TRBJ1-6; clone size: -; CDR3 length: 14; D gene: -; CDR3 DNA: TGTGCCGGCAGCTCTGACAGTGCCTCTTCACCCCTCCACTTT; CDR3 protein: CAGSSDSASSPLHF
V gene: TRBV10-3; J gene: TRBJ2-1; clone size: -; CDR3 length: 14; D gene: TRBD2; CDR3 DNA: TGTGCCATCAGTGGAACTAGCGGGGGCAATGAGCAGTTCTTC; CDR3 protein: CAISGTSGGNEQFF
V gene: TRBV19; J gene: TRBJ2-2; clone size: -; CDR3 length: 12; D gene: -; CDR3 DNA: TGTGCCAGTAGTATATGGACCGGGGAGCTGTTTTTT; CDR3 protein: CASSIWTGELFF
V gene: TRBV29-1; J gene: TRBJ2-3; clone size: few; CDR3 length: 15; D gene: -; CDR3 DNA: TGCAGCGCCATTCCTCACTTCTCCGGAACAGATACGCAGTATTTT; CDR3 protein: CSAIPHFSGTDTQYF
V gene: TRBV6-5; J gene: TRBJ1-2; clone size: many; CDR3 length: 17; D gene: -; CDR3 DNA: TGTGCCAGCAGTTACGGACGTCACAGGGTAACCAACTATGGCTACACCTTC; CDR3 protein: CASSYGRHRVTNYGYTF
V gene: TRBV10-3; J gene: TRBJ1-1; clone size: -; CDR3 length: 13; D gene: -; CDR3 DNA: TGTGCCATCAGTGACCTCGGACCGAGAGGCGCTTTCTTT; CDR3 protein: CAISDLGPRGAFF
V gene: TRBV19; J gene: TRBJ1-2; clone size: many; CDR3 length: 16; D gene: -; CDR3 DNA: TGTGCCAGTAGTATCAGTCGCACAGAGGCGGTCTATGGCTACACCTTC; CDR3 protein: CASSISRTEAVYGYTF
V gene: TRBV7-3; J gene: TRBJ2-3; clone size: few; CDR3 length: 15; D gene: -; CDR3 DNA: TGTGCCAGCAGCCCAGGCTGGGGGGACACAGATACGCAGTATTTT; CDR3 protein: CASSPGWGDTDTQYF
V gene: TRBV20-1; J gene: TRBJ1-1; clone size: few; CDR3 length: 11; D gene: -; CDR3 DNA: TGCAGTGCTAGTGCTGGCACTGAAGCTTTCTTT; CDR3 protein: CSASAGTEAFF
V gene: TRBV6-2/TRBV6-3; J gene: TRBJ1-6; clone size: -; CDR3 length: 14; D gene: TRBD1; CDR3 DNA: TGTGCCAGCAGTCCCGGACAGGTCCATTCACCCCTCCACTTT; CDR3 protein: CASSPGQVHSPLHF
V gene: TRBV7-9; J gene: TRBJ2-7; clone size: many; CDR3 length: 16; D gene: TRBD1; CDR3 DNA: TGTGCCAGCAGCCAATTTGCACAGGGGAACAATTACGAGCAGTACTTC; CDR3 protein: CASSQFAQGNNYEQYF
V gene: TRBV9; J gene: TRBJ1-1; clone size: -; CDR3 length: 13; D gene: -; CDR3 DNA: TGTGCCAGCAGCCAATACAGCGGGGTTGAAGCTTTCTTT; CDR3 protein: CASSQYSGVEAFF
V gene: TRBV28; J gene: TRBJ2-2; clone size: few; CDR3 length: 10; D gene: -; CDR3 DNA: TGTGCCACCCACAGGGGGGAGCTGTTTTTT; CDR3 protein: CATHRGELFF
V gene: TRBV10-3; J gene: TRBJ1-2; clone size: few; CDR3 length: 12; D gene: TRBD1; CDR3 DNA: TGTGCCATACAGCCAGGGGACAGCTTCCTCTCCTTC; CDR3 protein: CAIQPGDSFLSF
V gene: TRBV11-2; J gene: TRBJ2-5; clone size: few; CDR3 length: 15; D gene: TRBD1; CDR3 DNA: TGTGCCAGCAGCTTAGCTTGGGACAGCCAAGAGACCCAGTACTTC; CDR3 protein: CASSLAWDSQETQYF